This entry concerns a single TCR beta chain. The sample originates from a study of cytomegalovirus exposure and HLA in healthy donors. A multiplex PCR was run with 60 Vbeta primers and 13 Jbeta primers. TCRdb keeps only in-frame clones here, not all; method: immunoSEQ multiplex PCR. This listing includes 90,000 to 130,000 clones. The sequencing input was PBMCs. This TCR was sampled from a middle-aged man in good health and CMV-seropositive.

The CDR3: CASSFGQVPGELFF. The CDR3 DNA sequence: TGCGCCAGCAGCTTCGGACAGGTCCCCGGGGAGCTGTTTTTT. The chain recombines TRBV5-1 with TRBJ2-2; 7 nucleotides align to TRBD1. The trim removed 2 bases at V and 6 bases at J, leaving 4 bases unmatched. CDR1 is SGHRS and CDR2 is YFSETQ in the germline V gene. The CDR3 consists of 14 residues.